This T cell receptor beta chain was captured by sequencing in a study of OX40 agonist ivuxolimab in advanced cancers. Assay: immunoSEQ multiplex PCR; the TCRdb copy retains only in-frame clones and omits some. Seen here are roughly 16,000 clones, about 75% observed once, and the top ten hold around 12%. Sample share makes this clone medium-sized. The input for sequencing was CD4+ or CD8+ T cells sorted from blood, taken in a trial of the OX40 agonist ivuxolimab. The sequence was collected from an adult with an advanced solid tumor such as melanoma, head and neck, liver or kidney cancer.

This CDR3 reads CASSQRGVMNTEAFF. The CDR3 DNA reads as TGCGCCAGCAGCCAAAGGGGCGTCATGAACACTGAAGCTTTCTTT. J is TRBJ1-1 and V is TRBV4-1, with D maybe TRBD1 (5 bases). This CDR3 region has 15 residues. V dropped 2 bases and J dropped 0 bases, with 10 bases sitting between them. Germline V gene data show CDR1 as MGHRA and CDR2 as YSYEKL.